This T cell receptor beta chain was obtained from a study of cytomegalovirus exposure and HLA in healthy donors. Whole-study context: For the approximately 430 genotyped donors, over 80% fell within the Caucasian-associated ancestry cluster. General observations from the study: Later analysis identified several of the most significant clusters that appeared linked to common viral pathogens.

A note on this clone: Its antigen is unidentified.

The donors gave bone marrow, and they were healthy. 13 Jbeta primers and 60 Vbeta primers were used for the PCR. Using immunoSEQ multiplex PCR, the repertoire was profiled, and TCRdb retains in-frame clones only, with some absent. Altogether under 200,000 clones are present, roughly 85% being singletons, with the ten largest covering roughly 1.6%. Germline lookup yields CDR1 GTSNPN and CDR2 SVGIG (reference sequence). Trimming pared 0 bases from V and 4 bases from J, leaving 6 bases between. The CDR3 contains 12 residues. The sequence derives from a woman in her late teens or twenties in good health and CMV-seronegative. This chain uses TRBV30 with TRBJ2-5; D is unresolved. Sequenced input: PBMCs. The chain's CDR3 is CAWSVSGETQYF. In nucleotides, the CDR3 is TGTGCCTGGAGTGTCTCGGGAGAGACCCAGTACTTC.